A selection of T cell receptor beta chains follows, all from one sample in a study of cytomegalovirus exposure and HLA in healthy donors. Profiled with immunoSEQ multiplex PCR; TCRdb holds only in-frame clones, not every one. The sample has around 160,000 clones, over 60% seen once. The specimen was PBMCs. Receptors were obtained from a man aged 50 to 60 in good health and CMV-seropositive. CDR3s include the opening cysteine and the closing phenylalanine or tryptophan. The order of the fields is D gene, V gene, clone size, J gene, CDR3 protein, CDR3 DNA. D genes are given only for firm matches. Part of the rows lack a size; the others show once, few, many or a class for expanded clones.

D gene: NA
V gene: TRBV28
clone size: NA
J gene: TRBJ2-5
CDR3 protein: CASSPGPRGETQYF
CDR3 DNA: TGTGCCAGCAGTCCAGGCCCCCGCGGGGAGACCCAGTACTTC

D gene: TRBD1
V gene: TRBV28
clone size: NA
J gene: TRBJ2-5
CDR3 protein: CASSLSPIRDRVETQYF
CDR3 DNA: TGTGCCAGCAGTTTATCTCCCATCCGGGACAGGGTTGAGACCCAGTACTTC

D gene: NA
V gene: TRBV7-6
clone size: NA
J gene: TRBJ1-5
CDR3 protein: CASSLGSGQPQHF
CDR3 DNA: TGTGCCAGCAGCTTAGGGTCAGGTCAGCCCCAGCATTTT

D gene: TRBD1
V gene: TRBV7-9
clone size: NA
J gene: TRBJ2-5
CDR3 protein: CASSLYRGEETQYF
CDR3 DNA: TGTGCCAGCAGCTTATACAGGGGCGAAGAGACCCAGTACTTC

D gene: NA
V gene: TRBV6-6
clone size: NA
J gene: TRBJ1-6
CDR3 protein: CASSPDGNNSPLHF
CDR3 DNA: TGTGCCAGCAGTCCCGACGGGAATAATTCACCCCTCCACTTT

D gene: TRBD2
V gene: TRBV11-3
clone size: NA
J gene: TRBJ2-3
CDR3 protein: CASSSGGGASPTQYF
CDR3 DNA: TGTGCCAGCAGCTCCGGCGGGGGGGCATCCCCTACGCAGTATTTT

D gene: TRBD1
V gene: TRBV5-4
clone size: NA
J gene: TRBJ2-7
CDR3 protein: CASSLSGTVSYEQYF
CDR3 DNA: TGTGCCAGCAGCTTGTCCGGGACAGTCTCCTACGAGCAGTACTTC

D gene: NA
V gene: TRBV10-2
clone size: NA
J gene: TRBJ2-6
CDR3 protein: CASSEQTSGANVLTF
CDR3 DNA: TGCGCCAGCAGTGAACAGACCTCTGGGGCCAACGTCCTGACTTTC

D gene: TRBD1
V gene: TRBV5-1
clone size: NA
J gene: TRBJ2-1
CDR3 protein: CASRRGGNRGNEQFF
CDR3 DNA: TGCGCCAGCCGTCGTGGAGGGAACAGGGGGAATGAGCAGTTCTTC

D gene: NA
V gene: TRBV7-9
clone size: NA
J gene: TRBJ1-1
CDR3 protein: CSSSLGVGAPGAFF
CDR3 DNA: TGTTCCAGCAGCTTAGGGGTAGGGGCCCCGGGAGCTTTCTTT

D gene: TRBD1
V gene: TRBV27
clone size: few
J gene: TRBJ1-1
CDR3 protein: CASSSPGTGQTEAFF
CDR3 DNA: TGTGCCAGCAGTTCCCCCGGGACGGGACAGACTGAAGCTTTCTTT

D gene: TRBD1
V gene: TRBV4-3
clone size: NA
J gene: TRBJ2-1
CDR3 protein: CASSQGTGGYNEQFF
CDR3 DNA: TGCGCCAGCAGCCAAGGGACAGGGGGCTACAATGAGCAGTTCTTC

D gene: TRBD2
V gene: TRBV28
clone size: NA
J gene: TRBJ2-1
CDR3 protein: CASTTGGSRGNEQFF
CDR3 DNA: TGTGCCAGCACTACGGGGGGGTCTCGGGGCAATGAGCAGTTCTTC

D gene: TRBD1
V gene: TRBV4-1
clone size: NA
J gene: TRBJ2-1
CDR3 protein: CASSREGQGALRPFF
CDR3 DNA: TGCGCCAGCAGCCGAGAGGGACAGGGGGCCCTACGGCCGTTCTTC

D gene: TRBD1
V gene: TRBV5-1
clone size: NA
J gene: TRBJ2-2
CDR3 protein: CASSLITGDTGELFF
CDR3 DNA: TGCGCCAGCAGCTTAATCACAGGGGACACCGGGGAGCTGTTTTTT

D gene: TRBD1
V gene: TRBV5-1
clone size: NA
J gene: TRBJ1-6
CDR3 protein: CASSPDPSDRVYNSPLHF
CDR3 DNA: TGCGCCAGCAGCCCCGACCCCTCGGACAGGGTCTATAATTCACCCCTCCACTTT

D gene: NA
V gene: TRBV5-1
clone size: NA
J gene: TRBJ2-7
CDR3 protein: CASSERSSYEQYF
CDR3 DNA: TGCGCCAGCAGTGAGCGGTCCTCCTACGAGCAGTACTTC

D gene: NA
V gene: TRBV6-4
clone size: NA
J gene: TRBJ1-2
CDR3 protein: CASSRYEGDERGYTF
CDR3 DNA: TGTGCCAGCAGTCGCTACGAGGGTGACGAGCGTGGCTACACCTTC

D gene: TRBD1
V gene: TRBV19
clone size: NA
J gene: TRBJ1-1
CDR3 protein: CASTPGQVPNTEAFF
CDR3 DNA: TGTGCCAGTACCCCAGGACAGGTACCGAACACTGAAGCTTTCTTT

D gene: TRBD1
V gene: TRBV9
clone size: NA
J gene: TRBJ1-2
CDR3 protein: CATGLGTDYGYTF
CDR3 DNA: TGTGCCACCGGTTTAGGGACAGATTATGGCTACACCTTC

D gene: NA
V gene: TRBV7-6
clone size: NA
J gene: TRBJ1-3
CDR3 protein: CASSLGQPSSGNTIYF
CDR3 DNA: TGTGCCAGCAGCTTAGGACAGCCGAGCTCTGGAAACACCATATATTTT

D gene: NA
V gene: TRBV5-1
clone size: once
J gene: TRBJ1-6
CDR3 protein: CASSLDRNNSPLHF
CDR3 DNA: TGCGCCAGCAGCTTAGACAGAAATAATTCACCCCTCCACTTT

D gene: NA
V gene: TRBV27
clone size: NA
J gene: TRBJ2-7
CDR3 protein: CASSLSAGPAYEQYF
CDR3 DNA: TGTGCCAGCAGTTTATCAGCAGGGCCGGCCTACGAGCAGTACTTC

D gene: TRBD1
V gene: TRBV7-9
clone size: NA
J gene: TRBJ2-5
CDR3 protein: CASSPTGGAWETQYF
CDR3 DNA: TGTGCCAGCAGCCCAACAGGGGGCGCATGGGAGACCCAGTACTTC

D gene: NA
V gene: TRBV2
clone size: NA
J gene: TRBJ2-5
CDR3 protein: CASREGGAGETQYF
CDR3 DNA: TGTGCCAGCAGAGAAGGGGGCGCGGGGGAGACCCAGTACTTC

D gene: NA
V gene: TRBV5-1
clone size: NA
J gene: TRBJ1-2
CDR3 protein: CASSHTQGQFYGYTF
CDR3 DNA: TGCGCCAGCAGCCATACTCAAGGACAGTTCTATGGCTACACCTTC

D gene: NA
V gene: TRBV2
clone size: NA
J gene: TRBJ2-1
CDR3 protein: CASSIKGTDSYNEQFF
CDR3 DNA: TGTGCCAGCAGTATAAAGGGGACTGATAGCTACAATGAGCAGTTCTTC

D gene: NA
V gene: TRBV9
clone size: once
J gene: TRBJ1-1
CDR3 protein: CASSARQVKEAFF
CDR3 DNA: TGTGCCAGCAGCGCCAGACAGGTCAAAGAAGCTTTCTTT

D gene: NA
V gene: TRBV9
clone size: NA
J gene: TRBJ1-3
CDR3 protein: CASSISGFPGNTIYF
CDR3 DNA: TGTGCCAGCAGCATCTCGGGGTTCCCTGGAAACACCATATATTTT

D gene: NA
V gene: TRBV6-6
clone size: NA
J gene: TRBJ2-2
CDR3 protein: CASSITGGAGTGELFF
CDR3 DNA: TGTGCCAGCAGTATCACAGGGGGGGCGGGCACCGGGGAGCTGTTTTTT

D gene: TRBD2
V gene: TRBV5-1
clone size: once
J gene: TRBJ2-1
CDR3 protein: CASSGGSGGGRPYNEQFF
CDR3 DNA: TGCGCCAGCAGCGGGGGGAGCGGCGGGGGTAGGCCCTACAATGAGCAGTTCTTC

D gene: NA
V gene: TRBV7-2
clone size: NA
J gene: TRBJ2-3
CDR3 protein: CASSLVYLDTQYF
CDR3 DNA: TGTGCCAGCAGCTTAGTCTACCTTGATACGCAGTATTTT

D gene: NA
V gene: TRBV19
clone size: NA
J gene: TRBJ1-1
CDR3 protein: CASSERHSYTEAFF
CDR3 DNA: TGTGCCAGTAGTGAACGACACAGTTACACTGAAGCTTTCTTT

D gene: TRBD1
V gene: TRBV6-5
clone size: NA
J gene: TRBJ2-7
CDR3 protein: CASSYRGQYEQYF
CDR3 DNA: TGTGCCAGCAGTTATAGGGGACAGTACGAGCAGTACTTC

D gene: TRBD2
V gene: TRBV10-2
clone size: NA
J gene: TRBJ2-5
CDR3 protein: CASSESLVAGETQYF
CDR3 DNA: TGCGCCAGCAGTGAGTCCTTAGTAGCGGGGGAGACCCAGTACTTC

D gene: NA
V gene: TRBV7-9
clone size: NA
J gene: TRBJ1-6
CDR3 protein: CASKRDGSSPLHF
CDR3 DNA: TGTGCCAGCAAGCGGGACGGAAGTTCACCCCTCCACTTT

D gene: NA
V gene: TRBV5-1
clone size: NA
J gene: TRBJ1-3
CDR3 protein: CASSFGGSSGNTIYF
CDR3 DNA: TGCGCCAGCAGCTTCGGCGGGAGCTCTGGAAACACCATATATTTT

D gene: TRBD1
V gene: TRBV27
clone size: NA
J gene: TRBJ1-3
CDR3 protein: CASSSSRDRRNTIYF
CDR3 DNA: TGTGCCAGCAGTTCCTCCCGGGACAGAAGAAACACCATATATTTT

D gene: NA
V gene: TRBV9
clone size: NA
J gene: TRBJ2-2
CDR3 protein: CASRASAEGTGELFF
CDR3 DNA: TGTGCCAGCAGAGCTAGCGCTGAGGGCACCGGGGAGCTGTTTTTT

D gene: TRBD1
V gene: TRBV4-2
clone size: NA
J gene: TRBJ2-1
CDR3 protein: CASSGDRGKYNEQFF
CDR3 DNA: TGTGCCAGCAGCGGAGACAGGGGGAAATACAATGAGCAGTTCTTC

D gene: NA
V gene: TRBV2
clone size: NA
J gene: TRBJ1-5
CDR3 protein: CASSAIAQLNQPQHF
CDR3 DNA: TGTGCCAGCAGCGCCATTGCCCAGTTGAATCAGCCCCAGCATTTT